The source of this T cell receptor (beta chain) is a study of CD8 T cells in ankylosing spondylitis (dated by TCRdb to the late 2010s). In the study overall: The study profiled T cell receptor beta repertoires in healthy donors and ankylosing spondylitis patients to find disease-linked TCR variants. Peripheral blood was sampled, and synovial fluid was also collected from ankylosing spondylitis patients. The full study cohort was made up of approximately 24 ankylosing spondylitis patients and about a hundred healthy donors. Results and caveats for the whole study, not just this receptor: Blood from ankylosing spondylitis patients appeared to be characterized by a TCR beta motif composed of about eight highly homologous amino acid variants. Some motif variants had previously been reported in the synovial fluid and blood of reactive arthritis patients, which suggests shared mechanisms of disease initiation. According to the report, matched synovial fluid samples from ankylosing spondylitis patients were significantly enriched for the disease-linked clones. The disease-linked clones showed a CD8+ phenotype and occurred at relatively low frequencies in peripheral blood.

Sequencer: Illumina HiSeq 2500. Quantitative 5'-RACE with molecular barcodes was the method used to prepare the TCR beta libraries. The original pipeline was this. A new computational method based on a probabilistic model of VDJ rearrangement was used to identify disease-linked TCR variants. TCRdb handled the public reads itself, with Q25 trimming in fastp and clone calling in MiXCR, and kept productive beta chains. Each record represents a unique CDR3 protein, reported with the most common genes and DNA among its rows. TCRdb, not the authors, supplied the V and J calls. This sample holds 200,000 to 250,000 distinct CDR3 sequences; roughly 10% were observed only once. The ten top clones hold around a fifth of the sample. Remarks on this clonotype: The antigen this receptor binds is unknown. Base qualities were left out, and no much larger clone turns up one base away.

Trimming costs V 4 bases and J 4 bases, and their ends lie 13 bases apart. From its cysteine to its phenylalanine, the CDR3 spans 14 amino acids. Only the CDR3 DNA stays, 42 bases, in frame from base 1. The germline V gene specifies SGHTA as CDR1 and FQGTGA as CDR2. The sequence came from a male donor with ankylosing spondylitis or in good health (not recorded which). The specimen was blood, either unsorted or a sorted T cell fraction (not recorded which). Here the chain combines TRBV7-3 and TRBJ1-1, and TRBD1 may be the D gene, going by 6 matching bases. The nucleotides read TGTGCCAGCAGCTCGTTGGCACAGGGCACTGAAGCTTTCTTT. Translated, this gives CASSSLAQGTEAFF.